The rows below give T cell receptor beta chains drawn from one sample of a study of blood T cell repertoires in COVID-19. Sequenced by immunoSEQ multiplex PCR; TCRdb stores in-frame clones only, minus some. The repertoire holds some 340,000 clones, around 82% seen once, with around 3% in the top ten. The material sequenced was peripheral blood. The receptors were sampled from a man aged 25-40 years with active or convalescent COVID-19. Both conserved end residues are part of each CDR3. The order of the fields is CDR3 DNA, CDR3 protein, clone size, J gene, V gene, D gene. D genes are given only for firm matches. Clone size is stated in some rows and not others, as once, few, many or a class when expanded.

TGTGCCAGCAGCTTAGAGGCCAGCTCCTACGAGCAGTACTTC	CASSLEASSYEQYF	NA	TRBJ2-7	TRBV11-3	NA
TGTGCCAGCCATGCGGGACAGGGCGTTGATCAGCCCCAGCATTTT	CASHAGQGVDQPQHF	NA	TRBJ1-5	TRBV19	TRBD1
TGTGCCAGCAGCCAACTAGCGGGGCAAGAGACCCAGTACTTC	CASSQLAGQETQYF	NA	TRBJ2-5	TRBV3-1/TRBV3-2	TRBD2
TGCGCCAGCAGCCAAGATTGGACAGGGGACTCTGGCTACACCTTC	CASSQDWTGDSGYTF	NA	TRBJ1-2	TRBV4-3	TRBD1
TGTGCCAGCAGGAGCGGGACAGGGAGGGACTCTGGAAACACCATATATTTT	CASRSGTGRDSGNTIYF	few	TRBJ1-3	TRBV27	TRBD1
TGTGCCAGCAGCCTTAGCGGCGAGCAGTACTTC	CASSLSGEQYF	many	TRBJ2-7	TRBV7-8	NA
TGTGCCAGCAGTTCCGGGAACAATTCACCCCTCCACTTT	CASSSGNNSPLHF	NA	TRBJ1-6	TRBV6-5	NA
TGTGCCAGCAGTTTATTCCCCAGGGAATCCCCCAATCAGCCCCAGCATTTT	CASSLFPRESPNQPQHF	NA	TRBJ1-5	TRBV27	NA
TGTGCCAGCGGCCCGCGACAGGGGGCGAACGGGGCCAACGTCCTGACTTTC	CASGPRQGANGANVLTF	NA	TRBJ2-6	TRBV27	TRBD1
TGTGCCAGCAGCCGACCGGACCTGAGGGCGGAAGCTTTCTTT	CASSRPDLRAEAFF	NA	TRBJ1-1	TRBV7-9	NA
TGTGCCAGCAGCCCTAGCGGGGGGGCCATAGATACGCAGTATTTT	CASSPSGGAIDTQYF	NA	TRBJ2-3	TRBV7-3	TRBD2
TGTGCCAGCAGTTACACCCAGACTAGCGGGAACTACGAGCAGTACTTC	CASSYTQTSGNYEQYF	few	TRBJ2-7	TRBV6-5	TRBD2
TGTGCCAGCAGCTTAGGGGGCTCCTATGGCTACACCTTC	CASSLGGSYGYTF	NA	TRBJ1-2	TRBV7-3	NA
TGTGCCAGCAGCCCGACTACGAACACCGGGGAGCTGTTTTTT	CASSPTTNTGELFF	NA	TRBJ2-2	TRBV7-6	NA
TGTGCCACCAGCTACGGAAACACCATATATTTT	CATSYGNTIYF	few	TRBJ1-3	TRBV24-1	NA
TGTGCCAGCAAACGGGACAGTTATTCACCCCTCCACTTT	CASKRDSYSPLHF	NA	TRBJ1-6	TRBV9	TRBD1
TGTGCCAGCAGCGCCAGACAGGCTTTGGGTAGGCAGTACTTC	CASSARQALGRQYF	NA	TRBJ2-7	TRBV11-3	NA
TGCAGCGTACGACACGGGGAAGGTGGCTACACCTTC	CSVRHGEGGYTF	few	TRBJ1-2	TRBV29-1	NA
TGCGCCAGCAGCTCACAGTCGCTCTACGAGCAGTACTTC	CASSSQSLYEQYF	few	TRBJ2-7	TRBV5-1	NA
TGTGCCATCAGTTCCGGGACAGGGAACACTGAAGCTTTCTTT	CAISSGTGNTEAFF	NA	TRBJ1-1	TRBV10-3	TRBD1
TGTGCCAGCAGCTTAAGCGGCGCCTCCTACGAGCAGTACTTC	CASSLSGASYEQYF	NA	TRBJ2-7	TRBV13	NA
TGCGCCAGCAGGGGAACTAGCGGGACGAACACCGGGGAGCTGTTTTTT	CASRGTSGTNTGELFF	NA	TRBJ2-2	TRBV5-1	TRBD2
TGTGCCAGCAGCCCTCGACAGGGGGCCCGGGAAAAACTGTTTTTT	CASSPRQGAREKLFF	NA	TRBJ1-4	TRBV7-9	TRBD1
TGCGCCAGCAGCTCGGACAGGGCATTCACCTACGAGCAGTACTTC	CASSSDRAFTYEQYF	NA	TRBJ2-7	TRBV5-1	TRBD1
TGTGCCAGCAGCCTTACTAGCGGGACGCGTATGCTCGAGCAGTACTTC	CASSLTSGTRMLEQYF	NA	TRBJ2-7	TRBV2	TRBD2
TGTGCCACCAGCAGAGCCCGGCCCTCTCAGGGCGGCTACACCTTC	CATSRARPSQGGYTF	NA	TRBJ1-2	TRBV15	NA
TGTGCCAGCAGTCCCCAAGTACTCCGGGACACTGAAGCTTTCTTT	CASSPQVLRDTEAFF	NA	TRBJ1-1	TRBV28	NA
TGCGCCAGCAGCATGACTCAGGGGCCCTCACCGAACACTGAAGCTTTCTTT	CASSMTQGPSPNTEAFF	NA	TRBJ1-1	TRBV5-1	NA
TGTGCCAGCAGCTTAAGGCACGATAGCAATCAGCCCCAGCATTTT	CASSLRHDSNQPQHF	NA	TRBJ1-5	TRBV7-3	NA
TGTGCCAGCGGACGACAGTTCATGAACACTGAAGCTTTCTTT	CASGRQFMNTEAFF	once	TRBJ1-1	TRBV9	NA
TGTGCCACCAGTGACCCCCCCCCGGGGCGGGGCGATGAGCAGTTCTTC	CATSDPPPGRGDEQFF	NA	TRBJ2-1	TRBV24-1	NA
TGTGCCAGTCGCGGGGGGAACACTGAAGCTTTCTTT	CASRGGNTEAFF	NA	TRBJ1-1	TRBV12-3/TRBV12-4	NA
TGCGCCAGCAGCCTACAGGGACAGGGCAATCAGCCCCAGCATTTT	CASSLQGQGNQPQHF	NA	TRBJ1-5	TRBV5-1	TRBD1
TGTGCCAGCAGCCCCCGGGAGCGGGGGAACACCGGGGAGCTGTTTTTT	CASSPRERGNTGELFF	NA	TRBJ2-2	TRBV7-9	TRBD2
TGTGCCAGCAGTTACGGATGGACTCCTTCTGGAAACACCATATATTTT	CASSYGWTPSGNTIYF	NA	TRBJ1-3	TRBV6-2/TRBV6-3	NA
TGCGCCAGCAGCCGAAACAGTAACACTGAAGCTTTCTTT	CASSRNSNTEAFF	once	TRBJ1-1	TRBV4-1	NA
TGTGCCAGCAGACGGACAGCACTCTCCTATAATTCACCCCTCCACTTT	CASRRTALSYNSPLHF	NA	TRBJ1-6	TRBV27	NA
TGTGCCACCAGGGCGACTAGCGGGGAGGATGAGCAGTTCTTC	CATRATSGEDEQFF	NA	TRBJ2-1	TRBV24-1	TRBD2
TGTGCCAGCAGTCAACTCCGGGACAGGGGGAATGAGCAGTTCTTC	CASSQLRDRGNEQFF	NA	TRBJ2-1	TRBV6-5	TRBD1
TGTGCCAGCAGCGTCGGAGATACGCAGTATTTT	CASSVGDTQYF	NA	TRBJ2-3	TRBV7-9	NA
TGTGCCAGCAGCAGCCGGGACAGACTATACGAGCAGTACTTC	CASSSRDRLYEQYF	NA	TRBJ2-7	TRBV7-8	TRBD1
TGCGCCAGCAGCCAAGATCGGGGGGCGCTGAGGGATACGCAGTATTTT	CASSQDRGALRDTQYF	NA	TRBJ2-3	TRBV4-1	NA
TGTGCCAGTAGTTTCAACCGGGACACCGGCTCCTACGAGCAGTACTTC	CASSFNRDTGSYEQYF	NA	TRBJ2-7	TRBV19	NA